The rows below give T cell receptor beta chains drawn from one sample of a study of CD8 T cells in ankylosing spondylitis. TCRdb re-analysed the 5' RACE reads in MiXCR, keeping a single row per CDR3 protein. The profile covers fewer than 250,000 distinct CDR3 sequences, with roughly a tenth appearing a single time and 2.6% taken by the ten largest. The sample taken for sequencing was blood, either unsorted or a sorted T cell fraction (not recorded which). The receptors originated from a male donor with ankylosing spondylitis or in good health (not recorded which). CDR3s include the opening cysteine and the closing phenylalanine or tryptophan. Each record gives: V gene, J gene, D gene, clone size, CDR3 DNA, CDR3 protein. D genes are given only for firm matches. A clone size is listed for some rows: how often the clone was seen (once, few, many), or a class if it is expanded.

TRBV3-1	TRBJ1-2	NA	many	TGTGCCAGCAGCCAAGATAGCAGGTCTAACTATGGCTACACCTTC	CASSQDSRSNYGYTF
TRBV30	TRBJ1-1	TRBD1	few	TGTGCCTGGAGGGCGAACAGGGGTGACTATGAAGCTTTCTTT	CAWRANRGDYEAFF
TRBV29-1	TRBJ1-1	NA	many	TGCAGCGTTTCTGACAGTGTGAACACTGAAGCTTTCTTT	CSVSDSVNTEAFF
TRBV5-1	TRBJ2-1	NA	many	TGCGCCAGTTTTTTCGCAGGGGCCCTCACCAATGAGCAGTTCTTC	CASFFAGALTNEQFF
TRBV27	TRBJ2-7	TRBD1	many	TGTGCCAGCAGTCATGACAGGGGGTACGAGCAGTACTTC	CASSHDRGYEQYF
TRBV7-2	TRBJ2-5	NA	many	TGTGCCAGCAGCTACAGGGGAGGGACCCAGTACTTC	CASSYRGGTQYF
TRBV7-9	TRBJ2-7	NA	few	TGTGCCAGCAGCTTGGGAGGGGACAGCCCTGCCTACGAGCAGTACTTC	CASSLGGDSPAYEQYF
TRBV6-5	TRBJ2-2	TRBD2	many	TGTGCCAGCAGTTGGCGGGGGGCAAACACCGGGGAGCTGTTTTTT	CASSWRGANTGELFF
TRBV20-1	TRBJ2-1	NA	many	TGCAGTGCTAGCCGTGGCGGTAACAATGAGCAGTTCTTC	CSASRGGNNEQFF
TRBV7-7	TRBJ1-5	NA	many	TGTGCCAGCAGCTTGACGGAGGCCGAGCCCCAGCATTTT	CASSLTEAEPQHF
TRBV10-1	TRBJ2-3	TRBD2	few	TGCGCCAGCAGTGAGTCGGCGGGAGTCCCCACAGATACGCAGTATTTT	CASSESAGVPTDTQYF
TRBV29-1	TRBJ1-5	NA	NA	TGCAGCGCTGGGGGGGGGACGAGCGATCAGCCCCAGCATTTT	CSAGGGTSDQPQHF
TRBV20-1	TRBJ2-4	NA	many	TGCAGTGCTTCCCCCGCCGGGCCCCAGTACTTC	CSASPAGPQYF
TRBV5-6	TRBJ2-7	NA	many	TGTGCCACTGGGACGGCAGACTTACCCGAGCAGTACTTC	CATGTADLPEQYF
TRBV5-1	TRBJ2-3	TRBD2	many	TGCGCCAGCAGCTTCTCGCTGGGGGGGAGGCCAGATACGCAGTATTTT	CASSFSLGGRPDTQYF
TRBV20-1	TRBJ1-5	NA	many	TGCAGTGCTAGAGATGAAGCGCTCGCCTCGGGGCCCCAGCATTTT	CSARDEALASGPQHF
TRBV27	TRBJ1-5	NA	many	TGTGCCAGCACCCACGATCAGCCCCAGCATTTT	CASTHDQPQHF
TRBV4-2	TRBJ2-4	NA	NA	TGTGCCAGCAGCCGAGATTCAGGCTCAAACATTCAGTACTTC	CASSRDSGSNIQYF
TRBV14	TRBJ2-3	NA	few	TGTGCCACCGCCCCTCGGGCAGATACGCAGTATTTT	CATAPRADTQYF
TRBV25-1	TRBJ2-1	NA	many	TGTGCCAGCAGCCCAGGGGTACACTACAATGAGCAGTTCTTC	CASSPGVHYNEQFF
TRBV29-1	TRBJ1-2	NA	many	TGCAGCGTTGATCGTGACACCGACTATGGCTACACCTTC	CSVDRDTDYGYTF
TRBV7-8	TRBJ1-4	NA	NA	TGTGCCAGCAGCTTTTGGACAGAGGCTAATGAAAAACTGTTTTTT	CASSFWTEANEKLFF
TRBV29-1	TRBJ2-1	NA	many	TGCAGCGTCCAGGGGTCCTACAATGAGCAGTTCTTC	CSVQGSYNEQFF
TRBV20-1	TRBJ2-1	NA	many	TGCAGTGCTAGCAGACAGGTTGTCGATGAGCAGTTCTTC	CSASRQVVDEQFF
TRBV5-1	TRBJ2-1	NA	many	TGCGCCAGCAGCTTGGAGATCTACTCCTACAATGAGCAGTTCTTC	CASSLEIYSYNEQFF
TRBV2	TRBJ2-5	NA	NA	TGTGCCAGCAAAGATGAGCGAAGGGAGACCCAGTACTTC	CASKDERRETQYF
TRBV30	TRBJ1-1	TRBD1	few	TGTGCCTGGACCAGACAGGGGGCTTATACTGAAGCTTTCTTT	CAWTRQGAYTEAFF
TRBV20-1	TRBJ2-7	TRBD1	NA	TGCAGTGCTAGACGACAGGGGACAGGCGTACACGAGCAGTACTTC	CSARRQGTGVHEQYF
TRBV2	TRBJ2-1	TRBD1	many	TGTGCCAGCATCGGGACAGGGGGCGGCTACAATGAGCAGTTCTTC	CASIGTGGGYNEQFF
TRBV11-3	TRBJ2-7	NA	NA	TGTGCCAGCAGCTTATCCAACTCCTACGAGCAGTACTTC	CASSLSNSYEQYF
TRBV21-1	TRBJ1-1	NA	many	TGTGCCAGCACCAAACTGGGCCGCATGAACACTGAAGCTTTCTTT	CASTKLGRMNTEAFF
TRBV9	TRBJ1-1	NA	NA	TGTGCCAGCAGCATAAAAGATCTGGACGCGAGGAACACTGAAGCTTTCTTT	CASSIKDLDARNTEAFF
TRBV14	TRBJ2-7	NA	once	TGTGCCACGGGTATGAGCGACGAGCAGTACTTC	CATGMSDEQYF
TRBV29-1	TRBJ1-1	TRBD1	NA	TGCAGCGTGAGCCTACAGGGGGCGAACACTGAAGCTTTCTTT	CSVSLQGANTEAFF
TRBV15	TRBJ2-7	NA	many	TGTGCCACCAGCAGAGAAAGCGGCTCCTGGGGATACGAGCAGTACTTC	CATSRESGSWGYEQYF
TRBV7-2	TRBJ1-4	TRBD1	many	TGTGCCAGCAGCCCAGGGAGGACAGGGGGAGAAAAACTGTTTTTT	CASSPGRTGGEKLFF
TRBV5-5	TRBJ2-4	NA	few	TGTGCCAGCAGCTTACAGCCCAAAAGCGGGTTAAACATTCAGTACTTC	CASSLQPKSGLNIQYF
TRBV20-1	TRBJ1-2	NA	many	TGCAGTGCTAGCAACTATGGCTACACCTTC	CSASNYGYTF
TRBV7-2	TRBJ2-3	NA	once	TGTGCCAGCAGCGCCATCGGGCGATTTACAGATACGCAGTATTTT	CASSAIGRFTDTQYF
TRBV4-2	TRBJ1-2	NA	many	TGTGCCAGCAGCCAGCCCGAGGTAGCGACCTATGGCTACACCTTC	CASSQPEVATYGYTF
TRBV11-3	TRBJ2-1	TRBD2	NA	TGTGCCAGCAGCTTAGTAGGCGGGGGATACAATGAGCAGTTCTTC	CASSLVGGGYNEQFF
TRBV7-8	TRBJ2-4	NA	many	TGTGCCAGCAGCTTAAATCGGCTGGCCAAAAACATTCAGTACTTC	CASSLNRLAKNIQYF